These 15 T cell receptor beta chains were sequenced from one sample in a study of regulatory T cells in long-lasting Graves disease (dated by TCRdb to about 2021). The time point label corresponds to: newly diagnosed GD, antithyroid drugs for less than 3 months. For both TCR sequencing and RNA sequencing, RNA was extracted from PBMCs using TRIzol. The receptor library was made with multiplex PCR. These reads were obtained on an Illumina HiSeq 4000. To build TCR beta libraries, CDR3 regions were amplified by Arm-PCR using iRepertoire HTBI primers. The public sequencing data were trimmed at Q25 with fastp and processed into clonotypes with MiXCR by TCRdb, which kept only in-frame beta chains. Duplicate CDR3 protein sequences are folded into a single record with the most common DNA and genes. This sample comprises under 450,000 distinct CDR3 sequences, about 12% of them detected only once. 15% to 20% of the sample goes to the ten largest clones.

These data were likewise used in another study, on T cells in Graves' hyperthyroidism and ophthalmopathy.

Specimen: peripheral blood mononuclear cells (PBMCs), collected at new diagnosis, from a patient treated with antithyroid drugs. The receptors come from a woman aged 18 to 35 with Graves disease. Donor details come from another sample of the same person, matched by shared clones.

This clonotype has just a few counts. This rearrangement joins TRBV7-2 to TRBJ2-2; the D is unclear. Germline CDR1 SGHTA, CDR2 FQGNSA. V dropped 1 base and J dropped 0 bases, with 12 bases sitting between them. The CDR3 runs 17 residues. CDR3 sequence: CASSLVVHIPNTGELFF. The CDR3 DNA is TGTGCCAGCAGCTTAGTGGTCCACATTCCGAACACCGGGGAGCTGTTTTTT.

This clonotype was seen at least ten times. The chain joins TRBV7-6 to TRBJ2-7, with 10 nucleotides matching TRBD2. The CDR3 runs to 14 residues. The V gene's germline CDR1 is SGHVS and CDR2 FNYEAQ. Trimming cost V 1 base and J 4 bases; bases outside gene matches: 1. CDR3 sequence (DNA): TGTGCCAGCAGCTTAGAAGCGGGAGGGTACGAGCAGTACTTC. Its translation is CASSLEAGGYEQYF.

A note on this clonotype: A much larger clonotype is one base distant, so this may be a read error. The rearrangement links TRBV6-1 to TRBJ2-5; D possibly matches TRBD1 or TRBD2 (5 bases each). The CDR3 sequence is 13 residues long. Germline CDR1 MNHNS, CDR2 SASEGT. The germline V and J ends were trimmed by 4 bases and 7 bases, with 13 bases remaining between them. The CDR3 DNA follows: TGTGCCAGCAGTGGCCTCTCTGGGGGGACCCAGTACTTC. This translates into CASSGLSGGTQYF.

This clonotype has a handful of counts. V and J are TRBV20-1 and TRBJ2-2; 8 bases agree with TRBD1. Trimming took 4 bases from V and 13 from J; bases not matched to a gene: 8. Germline V gives CDR1 DFQATT, CDR2 SNEGSKA (reference sequence). The CDR3 is 12 amino acids. CDR3 nucleotides: TGCAGTGCTATGCTAAGACAGGGGATGCTGTTTTTT. Amino acids: CSAMLRQGMLFF.

This clonotype was seen repeatedly, ten times or more. The chain links TRBV20-1 to TRBJ1-5, with TRBD1 matching 7 bases. V lost 0 bases, J lost 1 base, and 12 bases stayed unmatched. Per the germline V gene, CDR1 is DFQATT and CDR2 is SNEGSKA (reference sequence). This CDR3 comprises 18 residues. Here the CDR3 reads CSAREHRGDGGSNQPQHF. CDR3 DNA: TGCAGTGCTAGAGAACACAGGGGCGACGGGGGAAGCAATCAGCCCCAGCATTTT.

This clonotype appeared many times. The chain has TRBV28 and TRBJ2-7; TRBD2 matches at 10 bases. CDR1 and CDR2 from the germline V gene are MDHEN and SYDVKM. This CDR3 is built from 21 residues. V was clipped by 7 bases and J by 1 base; unmatched bases: 25. In DNA, the CDR3 is TGTGCCAGCACCTGGGCCCCGACCGGGACTAGCGATACGGGAGGTTCCTACGAGCAGTACTTC. As protein: CASTWAPTGTSDTGGSYEQYF.

The CDR3 bases are TGTGCCAGCAGCTTTTACGGGAGAGAGGTCGACGAGCAGTACTTC. Translating it yields CASSFYGREVDEQYF. V and J are TRBV7-9 and TRBJ2-7; a weak D match, TRBD2 (6 bases). From germline, CDR1 is SEHNR and CDR2 FQNEAQ (reference sequence). V gave up 3 bases and J gave up 5 bases, with 17 bases separating them. This CDR3 spans 15 amino acids.

A few counts support this clonotype. The chain uses TRBV5-4 and TRBJ2-1; no reliable D call. The germline CDR1 and CDR2 sequences are SGHNT and YYREEE (reference sequence). Trimming shortened V by 6 bases and J by 0 bases, and 13 bases separated the two germline ends. This CDR3 region has 15 residues. CDR3 coding DNA: TGTGCCAGCAATTCGGGCGAGAGCTCCTACAATGAGCAGTTCTTC. Its translation is CASNSGESSYNEQFF.

In regard to this clonotype: This may be a read error: a much more frequent sequence differs by one nucleotide. The DNA is left out, because the CDR3 cannot be placed on it with certainty; the CDR3 is given as TCRdb lists it. The rearrangement links TRBV4-1 to TRBJ1-1. Germline CDR1 and CDR2: MGHRA and YSYEKL. Including both end residues, the CDR3 is 15 amino acids long. This CDR3 reads CASSEAWAVGTESFF.

At least ten counts were recorded for this clonotype. The chain employs TRBV10-3 and TRBJ2-1, with TRBD2 identical over 10 bases. V trimming: 6 bases; J trimming: 7 bases; junction bases outside the gene matches: 9. The CDR3 covers 15 residues. Germline lookup yields CDR1 ENHRY and CDR2 SYGVKD. CDR3 residues: CAIRRTSGGINEQFF. CDR3 coding DNA: TGTGCCATCAGACGGACTAGCGGCGGAATAAATGAGCAGTTCTTC.

This clonotype came up many times. V and J are TRBV20-1 and TRBJ1-1; D possibly corresponds to TRBD1 (5 bases). V was trimmed by 4 bases and J by 3 bases, leaving 15 bases between them. The CDR3 length is 14 residues. In germline, CDR1 is DFQATT, CDR2 SNEGSKA (reference sequence). The CDR3 reads CSATGPGGDTEAFF. DNA for the CDR3: TGCAGTGCTACAGGACCCGGAGGGGACACTGAAGCTTTCTTT.

This clonotype came up many times. The chain uses TRBV28 and TRBJ2-2; 7 bases align to TRBD2. V lost 2 bases to trimming and J lost 7 bases; unmatched junction nucleotides: 7. Germline V lookup: CDR1 MDHEN, CDR2 SYDVKM. This CDR3 region has 15 residues. The CDR3 protein is CASSLAGAEGGELFF. In nucleotides, the CDR3 is TGTGCCAGCAGTTTAGCGGGAGCGGAGGGCGGGGAGCTGTTTTTT.

This clonotype was detected many times. The chain links TRBV12-3 or TRBV12-4 to TRBJ1-3, with D perhaps matching TRBD1 (5 bases). The CDR3 sequence is 15 residues long. Trimming stripped 4 bases from V and 1 base from J, with 11 bases between. The CDR3 DNA sequence: TGTGCCAGCAGTTCCGGCCGGGGGTCTGGAAACACCATATATTTT. Translating gives CASSSGRGSGNTIYF.

This clonotype came up many times. The chain employs TRBV11-2 and TRBJ1-1; TRBD1 might be the D (5 bases). Germline CDR1 reads SGHAT; CDR2 reads FQNNGV. Trimming pared 4 bases from V and 5 bases from J, leaving 11 bases between. This CDR3 comprises 13 residues. The CDR3 reads CASSSGRWTEAFF. The CDR3, as DNA: TGTGCCAGCAGCTCGGGACGGTGGACTGAAGCTTTCTTT.

Turning to this clonotype: Since a much larger clone is just one base distant, this may be a read error. The chain combines TRBV6-2 or TRBV6-3 with TRBJ1-5; 7 nucleotides line up with TRBD1. The CDR3 is made up of 16 amino acids. CDR1 is MNHEY and CDR2 is SVGEGT in the germline V gene. The DNA of the CDR3 is TGTGCCAGCAGTCCCCGGGCAGGGGGTAGCCATCAGCCCCCGCATTTT. It is translated as CASSPRAGGSHQPPHF.